The TCR beta chain described here comes from a study of blood T cells in healthy people across ages. V was pared by 5 bases and J by 11 bases, with 10 bases of the junction left unmatched. The CDR3 length is 14 residues. Looked up from germline, CDR1 is SGHTA and CDR2 is FQGNSA. Next came a second PCR, run for about 6 to 12 cycles, which used a sample-barcoded 5' primer along with a J-beta primer mix. Each CDR3 protein gets one entry after TCRdb re-called the 5' RACE reads with MiXCR. The sample lists approximately 400,000 distinct CDR3 sequences, about 55% occurring once. With respect to this clonotype: The antigen is unknown.

General study findings and limits: Older age coincided with a roughly linear decline in TCR beta diversity per million T cells. No one knew whether donors had CMV, which possibly confounded expanded clonotype changes. Both naive CD4+ cell counts and diversity were greater in long-lived donors than in aged donors. Unsorted PBMCs prevented conclusive naive versus antigen-experienced comparison.

Input material: blood. The TCR was taken from a man aged 55-75 years in good health. The rearrangement joins TRBV7-2 to TRBJ2-5, with 11 bases aligning to TRBD2. The CDR3 DNA follows: TGTGCCAGCAGCCTTAGCGGGAGGGCAAGGGAGCAGTACTTC. This gives the protein CASSLSGRAREQYF.